These 24 T cell receptor beta chains were sequenced from one sample in a study of multiple sclerosis patients with progressive multifocal leukoencephalopathy. Described time point: before natalizumab initiation. The table came from immunoSEQ multiplex PCR; TCRdb's copy has only in-frame clones and leaves some out. The table records 25,000 to 35,000 clones, approximately 91% of them present only once. Sequencing input: PBMCs. The source is a human donor with multiple sclerosis.

A few counts support this clone. The gene calls are TRBV4-3 and TRBJ2-1; 7 bases are a match to TRBD1. V dropped 3 bases and J dropped 0; count of bases not matched to a gene: 2. CDR3 length equals 15 residues. The germline CDR1 and CDR2 sequences are LGHNA and YSLEER. CDR3 amino acids: CASSHGDSSYNEQFF. CDR3 DNA: TGCGCCAGCAGCCACGGGGACAGCTCCTACAATGAGCAGTTCTTC.

The chain recombines TRBV7-9 with TRBJ1-1; no clear D. The CDR3 covers 13 residues. Per the germline V gene, CDR1 is SEHNR and CDR2 is FQNEAQ (reference sequence). The V and J ends lost 1 base and 5 bases respectively, with 8 bases between them. Here the CDR3 DNA reads TGTGCCAGCAGCTTAGTCTCTGTTACTGAAGCTTTCTTT. Encoded protein: CASSLVSVTEAFF.

The chain is built from TRBV9 and TRBJ2-2, with 12 positions matching TRBD2. The ends lost 1 base at V and 7 bases at J; junction bases unmatched: 2. The CDR3 runs 15 residues. CDR1 is SGDLS, CDR2 YYNGEE, per germline. The CDR3 region is CASSVLTSGGGELFF. In nucleotides, the CDR3 is TGTGCCAGCAGCGTACTGACTAGCGGGGGCGGGGAGCTGTTTTTT. The variable domain in full, completed from reference TRBV9 and TRBJ2-2, reads DSGVTQTPKHLITATGQRVTLRCSPRSGDLSVYWYQQSLDQGLQFLIQYYNGEERAKGNILERFSAQQFPDLHSELNLSSLELGDSALYFCASSVLTSGGGELFFGEGSRLTVL.

This rearrangement joins TRBV5-1 to TRBJ1-3; D is ambiguous. Germline V gene sequence: CDR1 SGHRS, CDR2 YFSETQ. The CDR3 covers 15 residues. V gave up 4 bases and J gave up 0 bases, with 11 bases separating them. CDR3 region: CASSLPLSSGNTIYF. DNA of the CDR3: TGCGCCAGCAGCCTTCCCCTGAGCTCTGGAAACACCATATATTTT. The entire variable domain, with the rest obtained from reference TRBV5-1 and TRBJ1-3, is as follows: KAGVTQTPRYLIKTRGQQVTLSCSPISGHRSVSWYQQTPGQGLQFLFEYFSETQRNKGNFPGRFSGRQFSNSRSEMNVSTLELGDSALYLCASSLPLSSGNTIYFGEGSWLTVV.

The chain joins TRBV7-9 to TRBJ2-1, with 7 bases fitting TRBD2. Germline trimming cut 5 bases from V and 8 bases from J; bases unmatched to any gene: 12. This CDR3 has 15 amino acids. Per germline, CDR1 SEHNR and CDR2 FQNEAQ (reference sequence). The CDR3 DNA reads as TGTGCCAGCAGCCGCGGGGGTCCCACCCGCGATGAGCAGTTCTTC. It codes for CASSRGGPTRDEQFF. The full variable domain, completed using reference TRBV7-9 and TRBJ2-1, is DTGVSQNPRHKITKRGQNVTFRCDPISEHNRLYWYRQTLGQGPEFLTYFQNEAQLEKSRLLSDRFSAERPKGSFSTLEIQRTEQGDSAMYLCASSRGGPTRDEQFFGPGTRLTVL.

This clone was seen more than once but under ten times. The V and J genes are TRBV30 and TRBJ1-5, with D unclear. Germline V gene lookup returns CDR1 GTSNPN and CDR2 SVGIG (reference sequence). The CDR3 loop spans 18 amino acids. Trimming left V 0 bases short and J 9 bases short, with 27 bases between. CDR3: CAWSVRRIRSAGSGPQHF. CDR3 DNA sequence: TGTGCCTGGAGTGTACGCCGTATTCGGTCCGCCGGATCAGGGCCCCAGCATTTT.

The chain is built from TRBV11-2 and TRBJ2-7; 8 nucleotides match TRBD1. Trimming cost V 4 bases and J 6 bases; bases outside gene matches: 14. This CDR3 spans 16 amino acids. Germline V lookup: CDR1 SGHAT, CDR2 FQNNGV. CDR3: CASSSPPTGERGEQYF. The CDR3 DNA is TGTGCCAGCAGCTCCCCTCCGACAGGGGAAAGGGGCGAGCAGTACTTC.

The chain employs TRBV18 and TRBJ2-7, with TRBD2 matching 8 bases. Losses at the gene ends were 6 bases for V and 7 bases for J; bases not matched to a gene: 8. The germline V gene has CDR1 KGHSH and CDR2 LQKENI. CDR3 length equals 13 residues. The CDR3 DNA is TGTGCCAGCTCCCCAGCGGGAGCCGGGGAGCAGTACTTC. Translation gives CASSPAGAGEQYF.

This chain uses TRBV6-6 with TRBJ1-4, with D perhaps matching TRBD1 (5 bases). The germline V gene encodes CDR1 MNHNY and CDR2 SVGAGI (reference sequence). This CDR3 spans 14 amino acids. Trimming left V 6 bases short and J 8 bases short, with 16 bases between. In DNA, the CDR3 is TGTGCCAGCAGCCCTCGCAGGGTATGGGAAAAACTGTTTTTT. Encoded protein: CASSPRRVWEKLFF.

The chain is built from TRBV19 and TRBJ1-1; 12 positions match TRBD1. J was trimmed by 3 bases and V by 8 bases; bases with no gene match: 13. The CDR3 runs 17 residues. Germline values: CDR1 LNHDA, CDR2 SQIVND (reference sequence). The CDR3, as DNA: TGTGCCAGTGCATACCGGGACAGGGGGCGCCGGGACACTGAAGCTTTCTTT. Protein sequence: CASAYRDRGRRDTEAFF.

V is TRBV10-1 and J is TRBJ2-1, with 9 bases fitting TRBD2. Germline CDR1 WNHNN, CDR2 SYGVQD (reference sequence). V was clipped by 3 bases and J by 5 bases; unmatched bases: 2. The CDR3 runs to 14 residues. For the CDR3, the DNA is TGCGCCAGCAGTGATTCTAGCGGGAACAATGAGCAGTTCTTC. It translates to CASSDSSGNNEQFF.

This clone occurred a few times. Other DNA sequences in the sample encode the same CDR3. The rearrangement joins TRBV6-6 to TRBJ1-4; D possibly corresponds to TRBD1 (5 bases). The germline V and J ends were trimmed by 6 bases and 3 bases, with 14 bases remaining between them. CDR1 is MNHNY, CDR2 SVGAGI, per germline (reference sequence). The CDR3 is made up of 15 amino acids. The CDR3 spells CASRGGRLANEKLFF. CDR3 nucleotide sequence: TGTGCCAGCAGGGGGGGTCGTCTAGCTAATGAAAAACTGTTTTTT.

V is TRBV28 and J is TRBJ2-1; 8 bases fit TRBD2. This CDR3 has 17 residues. Trimming cost V 6 bases and J 1 base; bases outside gene matches: 11. Germline assignment: CDR1 MDHEN and CDR2 SYDVKM. This chain's CDR3 is CASRAPTSAFSYNEQFF. CDR3 DNA: TGTGCCAGCAGGGCCCCGACTAGCGCTTTTTCCTACAATGAGCAGTTCTTC.

The chain carries TRBV12-5 and TRBJ1-5; D is unresolved. CDR3 size: 13 residues. Trimming removed 1 base at V and 4 bases at J, with 5 bases between. Per the germline V gene, CDR1 is LGHNT and CDR2 is FRNRAP. CDR3 nucleotides: TGTGCTAGTGGTTTGGCCGCGAATCAGCCCCAGCATTTT. The encoded protein is CASGLAANQPQHF.

The V call is TRBV10-2, the J call TRBJ1-5, with D perhaps matching TRBD1 (6 bases). Trimming removed 2 bases from V and 3 bases from J, with 14 bases in between. Germline loops: CDR1 WSHSY, CDR2 SAAADI. The CDR3 is made up of 16 amino acids. The CDR3 bases are TGCGCCAGCAGTGAGGGGTACCCAGGGGACAATCAGCCCCAGCATTTT. Its protein is CASSEGYPGDNQPQHF.

J is TRBJ2-1 and V is TRBV4-3; 8 bases map to TRBD2. J was trimmed by 4 bases and V by 0 bases; bases with no gene match: 2. Germline V lookup: CDR1 LGHNA, CDR2 YSLEER. The CDR3 extends over 15 amino acids. The CDR3 sequence: CASSQDQREYNEQFF. Written as DNA, the CDR3 is TGCGCCAGCAGCCAAGACCAGCGGGAGTACAATGAGCAGTTCTTC.

The genes are TRBV11-2 and TRBJ2-7; D is uncertain. The germline gives CDR1 SGHAT, CDR2 FQNNGV. Trimming shortened V by 1 base and J by 5 bases, and 12 bases separated the two germline ends. The CDR3 runs to 14 residues. The CDR3 region is CASSLAIPRDEQYF. The CDR3 bases are TGTGCCAGCAGCTTAGCCATTCCAAGGGACGAGCAGTACTTC. The complete variable domain, with remaining parts taken from reference TRBV11-2 and TRBJ2-7, reads EAGVAQSPRYKIIEKRQSVAFWCNPISGHATLYWYQQILGQGPKLLIQFQNNGVVDDSQLPKDRFSAERLKGVDSTLKIQPAKLEDSAVYLCASSLAIPRDEQYFGPGTRLTVT.

The chain employs TRBV18 and TRBJ2-7, with TRBD1 identical over 7 bases. The J segment lost 3 bases and the V segment lost 3 bases, leaving 5 bases of the junction unmatched. The CDR3 is made up of 14 amino acids. Germline CDR1 KGHSH, CDR2 LQKENI. CDR3 nucleotides: TGTGCCAGCTCACCCCCGGGACAGAGCTACGAGCAGTACTTC. It codes for CASSPPGQSYEQYF.

This sequence joins TRBV4-1 and TRBJ1-6; perhaps TRBD1 as D (5 bases). Trimming cost V 4 bases and J 7 bases, with 11 bases left between them. Germline values: CDR1 MGHRA, CDR2 YSYEKL. This CDR3 contains 14 residues. CDR3 sequence reads: CASSPSTANSPLHF. As DNA, the CDR3 is TGCGCCAGCAGCCCGTCGACAGCCAATTCACCCCTCCACTTT.

The chain carries TRBV10-3 and TRBJ2-7; D gene ambiguous. The CDR3 spans 12 residues. Germline assignment: CDR1 ENHRY and CDR2 SYGVKD. Trimming stripped 7 bases from V and 1 base from J, with 8 bases between. CDR3 sequence reads: CAIKSTSYEQYF. DNA of the CDR3: TGTGCCATCAAATCCACGTCCTACGAGCAGTACTTC.

The V gene is TRBV6-5, the J gene TRBJ1-3; D is undetermined. V was cut by 2 bases and J by 2 bases, with 13 bases left in between. Germline V gives CDR1 MNHEY, CDR2 SVGAGI. The CDR3 totals 16 residues. CDR3 sequence reads: CASSYGAGSAGNTIYF. CDR3 nucleotide sequence: TGTGCCAGCAGTTACGGCGCGGGGAGCGCTGGAAACACCATATATTTT.

This CDR3 is CASSGSSGTTYEQYF. Written as DNA, the CDR3 is TGTGCCAGCAGCGGGTCTAGCGGGACTACCTACGAGCAGTACTTC. This sequence joins TRBV7-2 and TRBJ2-7; 9 bases line up with TRBD2. The CDR3 length is 15 residues. The ends lost 5 bases at V and 2 bases at J; junction bases unmatched: 7. Germline assignment: CDR1 SGHTA and CDR2 FQGNSA. Full variable domain (missing parts from reference TRBV7-2 and TRBJ2-7): GAGVSQSPSNKVTEKGKDVELRCDPISGHTALYWYRQSLGQGLEFLIYFQGNSAPDKSGLPSDRFSAERTGGSVSTLTIQRTQQEDSAVYLCASSGSSGTTYEQYFGPGTRLTVT.

The chain joins TRBV14 to TRBJ2-7, with no clear D. CDR3 length: 11 amino acids. Trimming left V 0 bases short and J 4 bases short, with 1 base between. Germline CDR1 SGHDN, CDR2 FVKESK. CDR3 protein: CASSQDYEQYF. CDR3 nucleotides: TGTGCCAGCAGCCAAGATTACGAGCAGTACTTC.

The chain uses TRBV7-9 and TRBJ2-7, with 7 bases that match TRBD2. This CDR3 has 14 amino acids. The V gene end was trimmed by 0 bases and the J gene end by 3 bases; junction bases not matched to a gene: 2. Germline V gene data show CDR1 as SEHNR and CDR2 as FQNEAQ (reference sequence). The CDR3 is CASSLAAGVYEQYF. Here the CDR3 DNA reads TGTGCCAGCAGCTTAGCGGCGGGAGTCTACGAGCAGTACTTC.